The 28 T cell receptor beta chains below were found in one sample sequenced in a study of cytomegalovirus exposure and HLA in healthy donors. In the PCR, 60 Vbeta and 13 Jbeta primers were used. Profiled with immunoSEQ multiplex PCR; TCRdb holds only in-frame clones, not every one. Of about 160,000 clones in the sample, 75% to 85% were seen once. Source material: PBMCs. These receptors were obtained from a female donor in good health and CMV-seronegative.

Concerning this clone itself: A read error may account for a junction end that differs from germline. J is TRBJ2-1 and V is TRBV7-9; TRBD1 matches at 7 bases. Per the germline V gene, CDR1 is SEHNR and CDR2 is FQNEAQ (reference sequence). The CDR3 is 14 amino acids. CDR3 sequence reads: CSSSLWDRYNEQFF. The CDR3 nucleotides read TGTTCCAGCAGCTTATGGGACAGATACAATGAGCAGTTCTTC. The full variable domain, with the rest looked up from reference TRBV7-9 and TRBJ2-1, is DTGVSQNPRHKITKRGQNVTFRCDPISEHNRLYWYRQTLGQGPEFLTYFQNEAQLEKSRLLSDRFSAERPKGSFSTLEIQRTEQGDSAMYLCSSSLWDRYNEQFFGPGTRLTVL.

This clone was recorded a few times. This sequence joins TRBV13 and TRBJ1-3; unclear D gene. The germline V gene has CDR1 PRHDT and CDR2 FYEKMQ (reference sequence). The CDR3 consists of 16 residues. CDR3 sequence (DNA): TGTGGCTCGCGACTGACCCTTATCCACTCTGGAAACACCATATATTTT. Its protein is CGSRLTLIHSGNTIYF. Variable domain in full (rest from reference TRBV13 and TRBJ1-3): AAGVIQSPRHLIKEKRETATLKCYPIPRHDTVYWYQQGPGQDPQFLISFYEKMQSDKGSIPDRFSAQQFSDYHSELNMSSLELGDSALYFCGSRLTLIHSGNTIYFGEGSWLTVV.

This sequence joins TRBV6-1 and TRBJ1-1; TRBD1 is a possible D gene (6 bases). CDR1 is MNHNS and CDR2 is SASEGT in the germline V gene. V was trimmed by 6 bases and J by 1 base, leaving 9 bases between them. This CDR3 comprises 13 residues. The CDR3 here is CASSEQGNTEAFF. The CDR3 nucleotides read TGTGCCAGCAGCGAACAGGGGAACACTGAAGCTTTCTTT.

The chain employs TRBV6-5 and TRBJ1-5; weak D call: TRBD1 (6 bases). The CDR3 is made up of 15 amino acids. Germline loops: CDR1 MNHEY, CDR2 SVGAGI. The ends were cut back, 6 bases at V and 0 bases at J, with 12 bases in the middle. The CDR3 nucleotides read TGTGCCAGCAGGCTGGACAGAGATAGCAATCAGCCCCAGCATTTT. This gives the protein CASRLDRDSNQPQHF.

The chain has TRBV4-3 and TRBJ2-4; TRBD1 matches 9 bases. CDR3 size: 15 residues. V trimming: 0 bases; J trimming: 12 bases; junction bases outside the gene matches: 9. Germline CDR1 LGHNA, CDR2 YSLEER. This CDR3 is CASSQEIGQGMSQYF. The CDR3 DNA reads as TGCGCCAGCAGCCAAGAAATCGGACAGGGGATGAGTCAGTACTTC.

This clone was observed a handful of times. CDR3 coding DNA: TGTGCCAGCAGCTTACCGGCCCTCAGACGGGGGGAGACCCAGTACTTC. This encodes CASSLPALRRGETQYF. The J gene is TRBJ2-5, the V gene TRBV7-2; a weak D match, TRBD2 (6 bases). Germline values: CDR1 SGHTA, CDR2 FQGNSA. The ends were cut back, 2 bases at V and 5 bases at J, with 18 bases in the middle. The CDR3 has 16 amino acids. The variable domain in full, with the rest retrieved from reference TRBV7-2 and TRBJ2-5, is GAGVSQSPSNKVTEKGKDVELRCDPISGHTALYWYRQSLGQGLEFLIYFQGNSAPDKSGLPSDRFSAERTGGSVSTLTIQRTQQEDSAVYLCASSLPALRRGETQYFGPGTRLLVL.

The chain is built from TRBV6-9 and TRBJ2-7, with a weak D call TRBD2 (5 bases). There are 13 residues in the CDR3. The V gene's germline CDR1 is MNHGY and CDR2 SVAAGI. Trimming cost V 8 bases and J 0 bases, with 11 bases left between them. The CDR3 region has the DNA TGTGCCAGCGGACTGCGAGTCTCCTACGAGCAGTACTTC. Its translation: CASGLRVSYEQYF.

The V gene is TRBV5-5, the J gene TRBJ1-6; 7 bases match TRBD1. Germline assignment: CDR1 SGHKS and CDR2 YYEKEE (reference sequence). The CDR3 spans 13 residues. J was trimmed by 14 bases and V by 4 bases; bases with no gene match: 9. The CDR3 DNA reads TGTGCCAGCAGCCCCAGTAGACAGGGTGCCCTCCACTTT. Its protein product is CASSPSRQGALHF.

The rearrangement joins TRBV18 to TRBJ2-1; 8 bases match TRBD2. V shed 3 bases, J shed 2 bases, and the junction held 6 bases outside the gene matches. Germline lookup yields CDR1 KGHSH and CDR2 LQKENI. The length of the CDR3 is 16 residues. CDR3 DNA sequence: TGTGCCAGCTCACCGCAAGCGGGAGTCACCTACAATGAGCAGTTCTTC. Translating gives CASSPQAGVTYNEQFF.

The V and J genes are TRBV29-1 and TRBJ2-3; 7 nucleotides match TRBD2. Germline loops: CDR1 SQVTM, CDR2 ANQGSEA. The CDR3 has 14 amino acids. V lost 2 bases and J lost 2; bases outside the gene matches: 4. DNA for the CDR3: TGCAGCGTTGAATCTAGCGGAAACACAGATACGCAGTATTTT. It specifies CSVESSGNTDTQYF.

The gene calls are TRBV19 and TRBJ2-7; 10 bases align to TRBD1. The CDR3 length is 15 residues. Germline assignment: CDR1 LNHDA and CDR2 SQIVND (reference sequence). The junction had 12 bases not matched to a gene; V was cut back by 7 bases and J by 6 bases. DNA of the CDR3: TGTGCCAGTACCCCACTCTACCGGGACAGGGGCGAGCAGTACTTC. Amino acid sequence: CASTPLYRDRGEQYF.

The chain links TRBV7-2 to TRBJ1-1; D call uncertain. V lost 2 bases and J lost 3, with 4 bases in between. CDR1 and CDR2 from the germline V gene are SGHTA and FQGNSA. CDR3 size: 12 residues. Here the CDR3 reads CASSLQYTEAFF. In DNA form, the CDR3 reads TGTGCCAGCAGCTTACAGTACACTGAAGCTTTCTTT.

The chain combines TRBV2 with TRBJ2-7, with 9 bases fitting TRBD1. This CDR3 contains 15 residues. After removal of 6 bases from V and 3 bases from J, the junction contained 9 bases not matched to a gene. The germline V gene has CDR1 SNHLY and CDR2 FYNNEI. The CDR3 region is CASSPDRGTYYEQYF. CDR3 DNA: TGTGCCAGCAGCCCCGACAGGGGGACATACTACGAGCAGTACTTC.

This sequence joins TRBV28 and TRBJ1-1; perhaps TRBD1 as D (5 bases). Trimming shortened V by 7 bases and J by 5 bases, and 14 bases separated the two germline ends. Germline V gives CDR1 MDHEN, CDR2 SYDVKM. The CDR3 contains 13 residues. The CDR3 DNA sequence: TGTGCCAGCACTTTTACAGGAATAACTGAAGCTTTCTTT. Translating gives CASTFTGITEAFF.

J is TRBJ1-3 and V is TRBV30; 8 positions match TRBD1. V was pared by 7 bases and J by 0 bases, with 17 bases of the junction left unmatched. Germline assignment: CDR1 GTSNPN and CDR2 SVGIG (reference sequence). The CDR3 length is 18 residues. The CDR3 region is CASHPRGPPTFSGNTIYF. The CDR3 DNA reads TGTGCCTCCCACCCCAGGGGGCCGCCCACCTTCTCTGGAAACACCATATATTTT.

On this clone itself: At one end, the junction sequence differs from germline, possibly due to a read error. The rearrangement uses TRBV28 and TRBJ2-7, with TRBD2 matching over 11 bases. Germline V gene lookup returns CDR1 MDHEN and CDR2 SYDVKM. The CDR3 runs 14 residues. The CDR3 region is CASSLAGGTYEQCF. Here the CDR3 DNA reads TGTGCCAGCAGTCTAGCGGGGGGAACCTACGAGCAGTGCTTC. The variable domain in full, with the rest retrieved from reference TRBV28 and TRBJ2-7, is DVKVTQSSRYLVKRTGEKVFLECVQDMDHENMFWYRQDPGLGLRLIYFSYDVKMKEKGDIPEGYSVSREKKERFSLILESASTNQTSMYLCASSLAGGTYEQCFGPGTRLTVT.

The chain joins TRBV7-8 to TRBJ2-3; weak D call: TRBD2 (6 bases). CDR3 size: 15 residues. V lost 3 bases and J 0 bases, leaving 10 bases between the germline ends. The V gene's germline CDR1 is SGHVS and CDR2 FQNEAQ. In DNA form, the CDR3 reads TGTGCCAGCAGCTTGCTAGCGTCGAGCACAGATACGCAGTATTTT. This sequence encodes CASSLLASSTDTQYF.

DNA of the CDR3: TGTGCCAGTAGTATAGAGGAAAACAGGGGTTGGGCACCCCTCCACTTT. Its translation: CASSIEENRGWAPLHF. The rearrangement links TRBV19 to TRBJ1-6; TRBD1 agrees at 7 bases. CDR3 length: 16 residues. The V gene's germline CDR1 is LNHDA and CDR2 SQIVND (reference sequence). V gave up 0 bases and J gave up 11 bases; unmatched junction bases: 10.

J is TRBJ1-1 and V is TRBV30; possible D gene TRBD1, 5 bases. Trimming pared 2 bases from V and 6 bases from J, leaving 10 bases between. Per the germline V gene, CDR1 is GTSNPN and CDR2 is SVGIG (reference sequence). The CDR3 is 12 amino acids. CDR3 nucleotide sequence: TGTGCCTGGAGTCATGGGACTCCTGAAGCTTTCTTT. This sequence encodes CAWSHGTPEAFF.

The chain couples TRBV28 to TRBJ2-7; no definite D call. The V gene lost 11 bases and the J gene lost 7 bases, with 9 bases spanning the gap. The CDR3 extends over 9 amino acids. The germline V gene has CDR1 MDHEN and CDR2 SYDVKM. CDR3 DNA sequence: TGTGCCGCAGGAAGAGAGCAGTACTTC. Amino acids: CAAGREQYF.

The V call is TRBV9, the J call TRBJ2-1; 8 positions match TRBD1. Germline V gives CDR1 SGDLS, CDR2 YYNGEE. The CDR3 runs to 13 residues. V shed 4 bases, J shed 12 bases, and the junction held 9 bases outside the gene matches. This CDR3 reads CASSPSPDRGQFF. CDR3 sequence (DNA): TGTGCCAGCAGCCCTAGCCCAGACAGGGGGCAGTTCTTC.

This chain links TRBV11-2 with TRBJ2-5; the D gene is possibly TRBD2 (6 bases). This CDR3 contains 15 residues. Germline values: CDR1 SGHAT, CDR2 FQNNGV. Trimming cost V 0 bases and J 4 bases, with 12 bases left between them. The CDR3 spells CASSLDQGLGETQYF. Written as DNA, the CDR3 is TGTGCCAGCAGCTTAGATCAGGGACTGGGAGAGACCCAGTACTTC.

The J gene is TRBJ2-5, the V gene TRBV2; D call uncertain. Germline CDR1 and CDR2: SNHLY and FYNNEI. The CDR3 is 12 residues long. Trimming stripped 6 bases from V and 1 base from J, with 6 bases between. This chain's CDR3 is CASSPFQETQYF. Here the CDR3 DNA reads TGTGCCAGCAGCCCGTTCCAAGAGACCCAGTACTTC.

This chain connects TRBV9 to TRBJ1-1, with TRBD1 identical over 8 bases. Germline V gene data show CDR1 as SGDLS and CDR2 as YYNGEE. The CDR3 runs to 14 residues. Trimming took 4 bases from V and 3 from J; bases not matched to a gene: 5. CDR3 region: CASSPGQAYTEAFF. CDR3 DNA: TGTGCCAGCAGCCCGGGACAGGCCTACACTGAAGCTTTCTTT.

This chain links TRBV28 with TRBJ1-2; D is uncertain. The CDR3 consists of 16 residues. Germline lookup yields CDR1 MDHEN and CDR2 SYDVKM. The V gene lost 4 bases and the J gene lost 3 bases, with 18 bases spanning the gap. The CDR3 here is CASSYSNLQAYYGYTF. CDR3 DNA: TGTGCCAGCAGTTACTCCAACCTCCAGGCTTACTATGGCTACACCTTC.

The rearrangement uses TRBV29-1 and TRBJ1-2, with no clear D. Germline V gene data show CDR1 as SQVTM and CDR2 as ANQGSEA. The CDR3 runs to 10 residues. V lost 6 bases and J 5 bases, leaving 7 bases between the germline ends. Here the CDR3 reads CSVRTYGYTF. The CDR3 bases are TGCAGCGTGCGCACTTATGGCTACACCTTC.

DNA for the CDR3: TGTGCCTGGAGTTGGCCAATCCACAGGGGCAATCAGCCCCAGCATTTT. Its protein product is CAWSWPIHRGNQPQHF. The rearrangement uses TRBV30 and TRBJ1-5, with D tentatively TRBD1 (6 bases). V was trimmed by 2 bases and J by 2 bases, leaving 16 bases between them. The CDR3 contains 16 residues. CDR1 is GTSNPN and CDR2 is SVGIG in the germline V gene (reference sequence).

The chain is built from TRBV7-9 and TRBJ2-7; 10 bases fit TRBD1. V lost 4 bases, J lost 2 bases, and 8 bases stayed unmatched. The CDR3 runs to 16 residues. The V gene's germline CDR1 is SEHNR and CDR2 FQNEAQ (reference sequence). The CDR3 nucleotides are TGTGCCAGCAGCTCCATCCTGGGGACAGGGGCCTACGAGCAGTACTTC. Translating gives CASSSILGTGAYEQYF.